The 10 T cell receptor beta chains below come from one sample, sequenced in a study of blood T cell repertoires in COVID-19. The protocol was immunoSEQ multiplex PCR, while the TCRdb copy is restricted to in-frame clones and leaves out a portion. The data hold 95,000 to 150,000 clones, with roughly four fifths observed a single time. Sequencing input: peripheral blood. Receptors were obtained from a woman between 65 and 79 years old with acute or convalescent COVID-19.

CDR3: CASSLTGQVYEQYF. The CDR3 DNA follows: TGTGCCAGCAGTCTAACAGGGCAGGTCTACGAGCAGTACTTC. This chain joins TRBV2 and TRBJ2-7, with a weak D call TRBD1 (6 bases). V shed 5 bases and J shed 3 bases, with 14 bases lying between them. The CDR3 contains 14 residues. Germline V gene data show CDR1 as SNHLY and CDR2 as FYNNEI.

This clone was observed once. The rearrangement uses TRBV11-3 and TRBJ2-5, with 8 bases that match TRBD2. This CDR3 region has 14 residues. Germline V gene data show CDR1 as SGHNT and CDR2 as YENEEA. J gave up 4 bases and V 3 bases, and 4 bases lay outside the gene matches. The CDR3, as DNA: TGTGCCAGCAGCTTCGGGGGGGCAGGAGAGACCCAGTACTTC. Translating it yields CASSFGGAGETQYF.

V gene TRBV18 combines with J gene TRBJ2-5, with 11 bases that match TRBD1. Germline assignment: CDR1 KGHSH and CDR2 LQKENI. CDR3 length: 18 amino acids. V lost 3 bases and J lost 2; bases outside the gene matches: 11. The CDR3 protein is CASSPAAGTGGRQETQYF. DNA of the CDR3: TGTGCCAGCTCACCCGCAGCCGGGACAGGGGGGAGACAAGAGACCCAGTACTTC.

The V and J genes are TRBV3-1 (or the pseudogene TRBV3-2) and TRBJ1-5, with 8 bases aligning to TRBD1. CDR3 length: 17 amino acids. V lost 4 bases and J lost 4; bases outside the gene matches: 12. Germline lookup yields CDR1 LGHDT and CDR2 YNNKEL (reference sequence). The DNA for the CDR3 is TGTGCCAGCAGCCCGGACAGGGACGATCGCCGAAATCAGCCCCAGCATTTT. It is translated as CASSPDRDDRRNQPQHF.

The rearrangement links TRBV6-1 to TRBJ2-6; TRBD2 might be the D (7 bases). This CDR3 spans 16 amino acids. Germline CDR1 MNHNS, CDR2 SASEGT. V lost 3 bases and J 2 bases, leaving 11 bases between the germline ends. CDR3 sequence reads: CASSEGGGAGANVLTF. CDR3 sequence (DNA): TGTGCCAGCAGTGAGGGAGGGGGTGCTGGGGCCAACGTCCTGACTTTC.

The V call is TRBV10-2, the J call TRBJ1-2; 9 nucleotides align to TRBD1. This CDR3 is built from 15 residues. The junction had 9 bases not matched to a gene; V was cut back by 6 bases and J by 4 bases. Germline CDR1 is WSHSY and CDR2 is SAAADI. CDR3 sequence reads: CASRSRDRVSYGYTF. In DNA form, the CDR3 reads TGCGCCAGCAGGTCCCGGGACAGGGTGTCCTATGGCTACACCTTC.

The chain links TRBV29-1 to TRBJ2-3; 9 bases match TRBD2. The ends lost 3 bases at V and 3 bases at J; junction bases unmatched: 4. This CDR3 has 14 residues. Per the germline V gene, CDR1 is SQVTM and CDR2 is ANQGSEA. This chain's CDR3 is CSVERGGITDTQYF. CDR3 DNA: TGCAGCGTTGAGCGGGGGGGCATTACAGATACGCAGTATTTT.

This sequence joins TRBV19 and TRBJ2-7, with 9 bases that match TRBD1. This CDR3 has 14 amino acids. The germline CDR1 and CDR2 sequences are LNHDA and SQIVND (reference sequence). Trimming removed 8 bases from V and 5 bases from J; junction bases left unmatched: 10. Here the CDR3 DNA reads TGTGCCAGTCGCCGGGACAGGGATCTGAACGAGCAGTACTTC. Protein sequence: CASRRDRDLNEQYF.

The CDR3 loop is CASSRLAGIDEQFF. CDR3 bases: TGTGCCAGCAGCCGACTAGCGGGTATCGATGAGCAGTTCTTC. This sequence joins TRBV4-2 and TRBJ2-1, with TRBD2 matching over 10 bases. From germline, CDR1 is LGHNA and CDR2 YNFKEQ. The V and J ends lost 4 bases and 8 bases, in that order; junction bases with no gene match: 5. CDR3 size: 14 residues.

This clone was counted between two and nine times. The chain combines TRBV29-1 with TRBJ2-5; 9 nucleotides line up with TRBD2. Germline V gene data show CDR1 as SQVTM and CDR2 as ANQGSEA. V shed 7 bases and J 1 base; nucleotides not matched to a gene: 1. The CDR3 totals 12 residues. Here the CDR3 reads CSAGLAQETQYF. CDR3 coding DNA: TGCAGCGCGGGACTAGCCCAAGAGACCCAGTACTTC.